Listed below are T cell receptor beta chains from one sample, sequenced in a study of early T cells in non-severe SARS-CoV-2 infection. Via MiXCR, TCRdb re-called the 5' RACE reads, giving one row per CDR3 protein. The sample lists about 79,000 distinct CDR3 sequences, approximately 13% seen once, with 5.5% to 7.5% in the top ten. Input material: whole blood. These receptors were collected from an adult who was a healthcare worker with PCR-confirmed SARS-CoV-2 infection or an uninfected control (not recorded which). The CDR3 runs from the conserved cysteine through the conserved F or W. The order of the fields is clone size, V gene, D gene, J gene, CDR3 protein, CDR3 DNA. The D gene is left open where the match is weak. Only part of the rows carry a size: once, few, many, or a class if the clone is expanded.

>many|TRBV3-1|NA|TRBJ1-2
CASSQDTKTNYGYTF
TGTGCCAGCAGCCAAGATACTAAAACTAACTATGGCTACACCTTC
>few|TRBV7-2|TRBD2|TRBJ2-3
CARESGDPTDTQYF
TGTGCCAGGGAAAGCGGGGATCCCACAGATACGCAGTATTTT
>few|TRBV14|NA|TRBJ2-3
CASSQVTRVGTQYF
TGTGCCAGCAGCCAAGTTACAAGGGTAGGGACGCAGTATTTT
>NA|TRBV29-1|NA|TRBJ1-1
CSVRGRSTEAFF
TGCAGCGTCCGAGGCAGGAGCACTGAAGCTTTCTTT
>many|TRBV28|NA|TRBJ2-7
CASRTRYEQYF
TGTGCCAGCAGAACCCGGTACGAGCAGTACTTC
>many|TRBV12-3/TRBV12-4|TRBD2|TRBJ2-1
CASSLRLAGSDEQFF
TGTGCCAGCAGTTTGAGACTAGCGGGGTCCGATGAGCAGTTCTTC
>NA|TRBV30|NA|TRBJ1-1
CAWNPPSMNTEAFF
TGTGCCTGGAATCCTCCTAGCATGAACACTGAAGCTTTCTTT
>NA|TRBV7-6|TRBD1|TRBJ2-7
CASSLAGTGTYEQYF
TGTGCCAGCAGCTTAGCCGGGACAGGGACCTACGAGCAGTACTTC
>NA|TRBV2|TRBD1|TRBJ2-1
CAKLPPGTGGNEQFF
TGTGCTAAGCTCCCCCCAGGGACAGGGGGGAATGAGCAGTTCTTC
>few|TRBV20-1|NA|TRBJ1-1
CSTLTDNTEAFF
TGCAGTACCTTGACAGACAACACTGAAGCTTTCTTT
>NA|TRBV27|NA|TRBJ2-1
CASSLDPAEYNEQFF
TGTGCCAGCAGTTTGGATCCAGCGGAATACAATGAGCAGTTCTTC
>NA|TRBV12-3/TRBV12-4|TRBD1|TRBJ1-2
CASTPDREHGYTF
TGTGCCAGCACCCCGGACAGGGAGCATGGCTACACCTTC
>NA|TRBV4-2|NA|TRBJ1-2
CASSPEVTTHGYTF
TGTGCCAGCAGCCCGGAGGTAACAACCCATGGCTACACCTTC
>NA|TRBV20-1|TRBD2|TRBJ2-3
CSTRVSSGRGDTDTQYF
TGCAGTACTAGAGTGTCTAGCGGGAGAGGGGACACAGATACGCAGTATTTT
>NA|TRBV21-1|NA|TRBJ1-1
CASSKSETFNTEAFF
TGTGCCAGCAGCAAGTCCGAGACTTTTAACACTGAAGCTTTCTTT
>NA|TRBV2|TRBD1|TRBJ2-7
CASVGQGAGEQYF
TGTGCCAGCGTTGGACAGGGGGCTGGCGAGCAGTACTTC
>many|TRBV9|TRBD2|TRBJ2-2
CASSTEREGHRELFF
TGTGCCAGCAGCACCGAGCGGGAGGGTCACCGGGAGCTGTTTTTT
>few|TRBV7-3|NA|TRBJ2-5
CASSSLPQETQYF
TGTGCCAGCAGCTCCCTCCCCCAAGAGACCCAGTACTTC